Sequencing of this T cell receptor beta chain was carried out in a study of cytomegalovirus exposure and HLA in healthy donors. Study-level background: HLA-typed donors were the source of approximately 80 million unique TCRs, which an early data release held.

The V gene lost 4 bases and the J gene lost 0 bases, with 13 bases spanning the gap. Germline values: CDR1 SGDLS, CDR2 YYNGEE. The CDR3 runs 15 residues. Use of 60 Vbeta and 13 Jbeta primers characterized the PCR. Data came from immunoSEQ multiplex PCR; TCRdb stores just in-frame clones and leaves some out. The table has some 160,000 clones, over 70% seen once. The clonotype comes from a woman between 40 and 55 years old in good health and CMV-seronegative. The sequencing sample was made of PBMCs. The J gene is TRBJ1-1, the V gene TRBV9, with D perhaps matching TRBD1 (5 bases). In nucleotides, the CDR3 is TGTGCCAGCAGCCCAGCGGGGCCCATGAACACTGAAGCTTTCTTT. This codes for CASSPAGPMNTEAFF.